One and the same sample provided the 29 T cell receptor beta chains below, sequenced in a study of blood T cell repertoires in COVID-19. The protocol was immunoSEQ multiplex PCR, while the TCRdb copy is restricted to in-frame clones and leaves out a portion. Among about 170,000 clones listed, approximately 90% were seen once. The sample was peripheral blood. These receptors originate from a man aged 50 to 60 who had recovered from COVID-19.

A few counts support this clone. The genes are TRBV19 and TRBJ2-7, with D hard to call. V was clipped by 2 bases and J by 3 bases, with 8 bases between them. The CDR3 runs 13 residues. Germline loops: CDR1 LNHDA, CDR2 SQIVND (reference sequence). CDR3 sequence: CASSINSNYEQYF. The DNA for the CDR3 is TGTGCCAGTAGTATAAACAGCAACTACGAGCAGTACTTC.

This clone was seen just once. The gene calls are TRBV29-1 and TRBJ1-1; 8 nucleotides line up with TRBD1. The CDR3 has 13 amino acids. The germline V gene has CDR1 SQVTM and CDR2 ANQGSEA. V lost 7 bases, J lost 11 bases, and 15 bases stayed unmatched. Here the CDR3 DNA reads TGCAGCGCATCAGGGGGCGAACGCTCTGGGGCTTTCTTT. Residues: CSASGGERSGAFF.

The rearrangement links TRBV5-6 to TRBJ2-1, with D perhaps TRBD1 (5 bases). V gave up 0 bases and J gave up 7 bases, with 14 bases separating them. The CDR3 covers 15 residues. Germline V CDR1 and CDR2: SGHDT, YYEEEE. CDR3 sequence (DNA): TGTGCCAGCAGCTTGGGAGGTCAGGGTCTGAATGAGCAGTTCTTC. This translates into CASSLGGQGLNEQFF.

As DNA, the CDR3 is TGTGCCATCAGTGGACAGGGAGACTATGGCTACACCTTC. Protein sequence: CAISGQGDYGYTF. The chain carries TRBV10-3 and TRBJ1-2; TRBD1 matches at 7 bases. Germline V CDR1 and CDR2: ENHRY, SYGVKD. CDR3 length: 13 amino acids. The junction had 2 bases not matched to a gene; V was cut back by 4 bases and J by 3 bases.

The chain uses TRBV5-4 and TRBJ1-5; 8 bases match TRBD1. The CDR3 loop spans 16 amino acids. After removal of 4 bases from V and 3 bases from J, the junction contained 9 bases not matched to a gene. Germline values: CDR1 SGHNT, CDR2 YYREEE (reference sequence). The CDR3 loop reads CASSRQPGQVNQPQHF. For the CDR3, the DNA is TGTGCCAGCAGCAGACAACCGGGACAGGTCAATCAGCCCCAGCATTTT.

The chain carries TRBV19 and TRBJ2-1, with D perhaps TRBD1 (5 bases). CDR3 length: 14 residues. V lost 5 bases and J lost 4, with 12 bases in between. CDR1 and CDR2 from the germline V gene are LNHDA and SQIVND (reference sequence). CDR3 residues: CASSHRSQYNEQFF. The CDR3 nucleotides read TGTGCCAGTAGTCACAGGAGTCAATACAATGAGCAGTTCTTC. Full variable domain (rest looked up from reference TRBV19 and TRBJ2-1): DGGITQSPKYLFRKEGQNVTLSCEQNLNHDAMYWYRQDPGQGLRLIYYSQIVNDFQKGDIAEGYSVSREKKESFPLTVTSAQKNPTAFYLCASSHRSQYNEQFFGPGTRLTVL.

This sequence joins TRBV7-8 and TRBJ1-2, with a possible D match to TRBD1 (6 bases). The CDR3 sequence is 15 residues long. Per the germline V gene, CDR1 is SGHVS and CDR2 is FQNEAQ. Trimming stripped 1 base from V and 4 bases from J, with 13 bases between. CDR3 protein: CASSLVQGGGYGYTF. In nucleotides, the CDR3 is TGTGCCAGCAGCTTAGTACAGGGCGGAGGCTATGGCTACACCTTC.

This clone was observed a few times. This rearrangement joins TRBV4-1 to TRBJ2-5; 7 nucleotides align to TRBD2. The J segment lost 0 bases and the V segment lost 3 bases, leaving 7 bases of the junction unmatched. Per germline, CDR1 MGHRA and CDR2 YSYEKL. The CDR3 length is 16 residues. CDR3 loop: CASSQGGGLDQETQYF. CDR3 bases: TGCGCCAGCAGCCAGGGGGGAGGACTAGACCAAGAGACCCAGTACTTC.

The chain recombines TRBV18 with TRBJ1-2, with a possible D match to TRBD1 (6 bases). V lost 4 bases and J lost 3, with 9 bases in between. The CDR3 length is 13 residues. Germline loops: CDR1 KGHSH, CDR2 LQKENI. CDR3 in DNA: TGTGCCAGCTCACTACAGGGAGACTATGGCTACACCTTC. It yields the protein CASSLQGDYGYTF. Looking up the rest from reference TRBV18 and TRBJ1-2 gives the full variable domain: NAGVMQNPRHLVRRRGQEARLRCSPMKGHSHVYWYRQLPEEGLKFMVYLQKENIIDESGMPKERFSAEFPKEGPSILRIQQVVRGDSAAYFCASSLQGDYGYTFGSGTRLTVV.

The chain links TRBV19 to TRBJ2-3, with 11 bases matching TRBD2. The CDR3 has 16 amino acids. CDR1 and CDR2 (germline): LNHDA, SQIVND (reference sequence). The V segment lost 4 bases and the J segment 3 bases; nucleotides outside the gene matches: 6. The CDR3 is CASSTRLAGMTDTQYF. DNA of the CDR3: TGTGCCAGTAGTACCCGACTAGCGGGGATGACAGATACGCAGTATTTT.

The chain recombines TRBV6-5 with TRBJ2-5; D gene unclear. The CDR3 sequence is 14 residues long. Germline-derived CDR1 and CDR2 are MNHEY and SVGAGI. V was cut by 2 bases and J by 2 bases, with 9 bases left in between. CDR3 DNA: TGTGCCAGCAGTTACCAAGCGATTCAAGAGACCCAGTACTTC. It translates to CASSYQAIQETQYF.

V and J are TRBV7-2 and TRBJ2-7; possible D gene TRBD2, 5 bases. The CDR3 runs 14 residues. V lost 5 bases, J lost 2 bases, and 13 bases lay in between. Germline V gene sequence: CDR1 SGHTA, CDR2 FQGNSA. The CDR3 here is CASSETLGAYEQYF. The CDR3 nucleotides read TGTGCCAGCAGCGAGACACTAGGAGCCTACGAGCAGTACTTC.

The genes are TRBV9 and TRBJ1-6; possibly TRBD1 for D (6 bases). In germline, CDR1 is SGDLS, CDR2 YYNGEE. This CDR3 is built from 15 residues. Trimming left V 4 bases short and J 11 bases short, with 19 bases between. The CDR3 is CASSPQGKGLTPLHF. In DNA form, the CDR3 reads TGTGCCAGCAGCCCCCAGGGGAAGGGGTTGACACCCCTCCACTTT.

The V call is TRBV9, the J call TRBJ2-7; 7 bases align to TRBD2. Germline CDR1 is SGDLS and CDR2 is YYNGEE. The CDR3 consists of 16 residues. V dropped 0 bases and J dropped 2; count of bases not matched to a gene: 8. In nucleotides, the CDR3 is TGTGCCAGCAGCGTAGGGGGGAGGGCTAATACCTACGAGCAGTACTTC. Its translation: CASSVGGRANTYEQYF.

The chain links TRBV6-5 to TRBJ2-3; D may be TRBD2 (5 bases). Trimming removed 0 bases from V and 5 bases from J, with 12 bases in between. This CDR3 region has 15 residues. Looked up from germline, CDR1 is MNHEY and CDR2 is SVGAGI. CDR3 region: CASSYSRSSLDTQYF. In nucleotides, the CDR3 is TGTGCCAGCAGTTACTCGCGGTCTAGCCTAGATACGCAGTATTTT.

The rearrangement links TRBV9 to TRBJ2-2; D is possibly TRBD1 (6 bases). The CDR3 loop spans 16 amino acids. The V and J ends lost 3 bases and 4 bases respectively, with 16 bases between them. The germline V gene has CDR1 SGDLS and CDR2 YYNGEE. The CDR3 spells CASSARQALSTGELFF. The CDR3 coding sequence is TGTGCCAGCAGCGCCCGACAGGCGCTTAGCACCGGGGAGCTGTTTTTT.

This chain uses TRBV3-1 (or the pseudogene TRBV3-2) with TRBJ1-1; D possibly corresponds to TRBD1 (5 bases). Germline CDR1 LGHDT, CDR2 YNNKEL (reference sequence). Trimming stripped 1 base from V and 0 bases from J, with 6 bases between. The CDR3 extends over 14 amino acids. The CDR3, as DNA: TGTGCCAGCAGCCAAGTAGGGGTGAACACTGAAGCTTTCTTT. This codes for CASSQVGVNTEAFF.

The chain links TRBV19 to TRBJ1-5; 8 bases match TRBD1. The CDR3 sequence is 17 residues long. Trimming cost V 2 bases and J 4 bases; bases outside gene matches: 10. The germline V gene encodes CDR1 LNHDA and CDR2 SQIVND (reference sequence). The CDR3 sequence is CASSIRLPGQENQPQHF. The CDR3, as DNA: TGTGCCAGTAGTATAAGGCTTCCGGGACAGGAGAATCAGCCCCAGCATTTT. The full variable domain, in which reference TRBV19 and TRBJ1-5 provide the parts outside the CDR3, is DGGITQSPKYLFRKEGQNVTLSCEQNLNHDAMYWYRQDPGQGLRLIYYSQIVNDFQKGDIAEGYSVSREKKESFPLTVTSAQKNPTAFYLCASSIRLPGQENQPQHFGDGTRLSIL.

This sequence joins TRBV4-1 and TRBJ2-1, with D perhaps matching TRBD1 (6 bases). Germline V gene data show CDR1 as MGHRA and CDR2 as YSYEKL. The CDR3 has 15 amino acids. The V end was cut by 5 bases, the J end by 5 bases, with 16 bases between. The chain's CDR3 is CASSFRDTDNNEQFF. The CDR3 DNA sequence: TGCGCCAGCAGCTTCAGGGACACGGACAACAATGAGCAGTTCTTC.

The CDR3: CASSDTATRQETQYF. The CDR3 DNA sequence: TGTGCCAGCAGTGATACAGCAACAAGACAAGAGACCCAGTACTTC. The V gene is TRBV2, the J gene TRBJ2-5; D is unresolved. Germline assignment: CDR1 SNHLY and CDR2 FYNNEI. CDR3 size: 15 residues. Trimming took off 3 bases at V and 2 bases at J, with 13 bases between the two ends.

The J gene is TRBJ2-2, the V gene TRBV9; 11 positions match TRBD2. The length of the CDR3 is 15 residues. V trimming: 0 bases; J trimming: 5 bases; junction bases outside the gene matches: 0. Germline V gives CDR1 SGDLS, CDR2 YYNGEE. The CDR3 DNA reads as TGTGCCAGCAGCGTAGGACTAGCGGGAACCGGGGAGCTGTTTTTT. It codes for CASSVGLAGTGELFF.

This clone has more than one count but fewer than ten. The chain has TRBV6-4 and TRBJ1-1; D gene ambiguous. Germline CDR1 MRHNA, CDR2 SNTAGT. V lost 0 bases and J 2 bases, leaving 7 bases between the germline ends. CDR3 size: 14 residues. Here the CDR3 reads CASSDSSHNTEAFF. Here the CDR3 DNA reads TGTGCCAGCAGTGACTCGAGCCACAACACTGAAGCTTTCTTT.

The chain recombines TRBV27 with TRBJ2-2; D is perhaps TRBD1 (6 bases). The V end lost 1 base, the J end lost 2 bases, and 11 bases lay between the germline ends. The length of the CDR3 is 16 residues. Germline values: CDR1 MNHEY, CDR2 SMNVEV (reference sequence). The CDR3 sequence is CASSLFAGDNTGELFF. The CDR3 bases are TGTGCCAGCAGTTTATTTGCAGGGGATAACACCGGGGAGCTGTTTTTT.

The V gene is TRBV6-2 or TRBV6-3, the J gene TRBJ2-5, with 11 bases fitting TRBD2. This CDR3 has 15 amino acids. After removal of 4 bases from V and 5 bases from J, the junction contained 6 bases not matched to a gene. The germline gives CDR1 MNHEY, CDR2 SVGEGT. The CDR3 reads CASSSPSGGKETQYF. The CDR3 region has the DNA TGTGCCAGCAGTTCCCCTAGCGGGGGGAAGGAGACCCAGTACTTC.

The DNA for the CDR3 is TGCGCCAGCAGCCAGGCCCCCAATCAGCCCCAGCATTTT. Its protein is CASSQAPNQPQHF. The V gene is TRBV4-3, the J gene TRBJ1-5; D call uncertain. V was trimmed by 3 bases and J by 3 bases, leaving 6 bases between them. CDR3 size: 13 residues. CDR1 and CDR2 from the germline V gene are LGHNA and YSLEER.

The CDR3 coding sequence is TGTGCCAGCAGCTCCGCCTACGAGCAGTACTTC. This translates into CASSSAYEQYF. The chain joins TRBV27 to TRBJ2-7; no definite D call. CDR1 and CDR2 from the germline V gene are MNHEY and SMNVEV (reference sequence). CDR3 length: 11 residues. V was clipped by 6 bases and J by 2 bases, with 5 bases between them.

The V call is TRBV11-2, the J call TRBJ2-2; 7 bases fit TRBD1. V dropped 4 bases and J dropped 1; count of bases not matched to a gene: 6. This CDR3 region has 16 residues. CDR1 is SGHAT, CDR2 FQNNGV, per germline. The CDR3 DNA is TGTGCCAGCAGCTCCCGACAGGGTGTGAACACCGGGGAGCTGTTTTTT. Protein: CASSSRQGVNTGELFF. The full variable domain, with the rest looked up from reference TRBV11-2 and TRBJ2-2, is EAGVAQSPRYKIIEKRQSVAFWCNPISGHATLYWYQQILGQGPKLLIQFQNNGVVDDSQLPKDRFSAERLKGVDSTLKIQPAKLEDSAVYLCASSSRQGVNTGELFFGEGSRLTVL.

This chain connects TRBV11-2 to TRBJ2-2; the match to TRBD2 covers 10 bases. The CDR3 length is 18 residues. The ends lost 0 bases at V and 1 base at J; junction bases unmatched: 5. The germline V gene has CDR1 SGHAT and CDR2 FQNNGV. The CDR3 loop reads CASSLDPQRGGNTGELFF. As DNA, the CDR3 is TGTGCCAGCAGCTTAGATCCCCAGCGGGGGGGGAACACCGGGGAGCTGTTTTTT.

Written as DNA, the CDR3 is TGTGCCAGCAGCTTTGGGGGAGGTGGAAACACCATATATTTT. It translates to CASSFGGGGNTIYF. The genes are TRBV7-9 and TRBJ1-3, with D possibly being TRBD1 (5 bases). The V end lost 3 bases, the J end lost 3 bases, and 9 bases lay between the germline ends. CDR1 is SEHNR, CDR2 FQNEAQ, per germline (reference sequence). The CDR3 is made up of 14 amino acids.